This T cell receptor (beta chain) stems from a study of blood T cell repertoires in COVID-19. Turning to the study itself: Spain, Italy and the United States supplied samples that represented acute and convalescent COVID-19. PBMCs, B-cell-depleted T cells, or T cells provided the cDNA or gDNA that made up the material.

Methods used by the authors: Estimates of nucleated cell counts were drawn from the amplification of reference gene primers. The protocol was immunoSEQ multiplex PCR, while the TCRdb copy is restricted to in-frame clones and leaves out a portion. The V and J calls and the clone size are those of that table, but D and trimming were determined from the DNA. This table holds about 270,000 clones, around 86% found once. Unmatched junction bases numbered 8, after V lost 5 bases and J lost 2 bases. Per germline, CDR1 LGHNA and CDR2 YNFKEQ. The CDR3 has 16 amino acids. This TCR was recovered from a man aged 40-49 years who had recovered from COVID-19. Sequenced: peripheral blood. The rearrangement uses TRBV4-2 and TRBJ2-2; TRBD2 agrees at 7 bases. This CDR3 is CASSILALSNTGELFF. DNA for the CDR3: TGTGCCAGCAGCATACTAGCGCTTAGTAACACCGGGGAGCTGTTTTTT.